Listed below are T cell receptor beta chains from one sample, sequenced in a study of blood T cell repertoires in COVID-19. Using immunoSEQ multiplex PCR, the repertoire was profiled, and TCRdb retains in-frame clones only, with some absent. The table records approximately 330,000 clones, roughly 90% of them present only once. Material for sequencing was peripheral blood. Every receptor here comes from a middle-aged woman with COVID-19, enrolled during active disease. CDR3s include the opening cysteine and the closing phenylalanine or tryptophan. D genes are given only for firm matches. Only part of the rows carry a size: once, few, many, or a class if the clone is expanded.

D gene: -; clone size: once; V gene: TRBV6-6; J gene: TRBJ2-3; CDR3 protein: CASSYALLTDTQYF; CDR3 DNA: TGTGCCAGCAGTTATGCGCTGCTCACAGATACGCAGTATTTT
D gene: -; clone size: -; V gene: TRBV11-2; J gene: TRBJ2-5; CDR3 protein: CASSRSGVETQYF; CDR3 DNA: TGTGCCAGCAGCCGCTCGGGAGTAGAGACCCAGTACTTC
D gene: -; clone size: -; V gene: TRBV15; J gene: TRBJ2-7; CDR3 protein: CATSREGADAPYEQYF; CDR3 DNA: TGTGCCACCAGCAGAGAGGGAGCAGATGCCCCCTACGAGCAGTACTTC
D gene: TRBD1; clone size: few; V gene: TRBV2; J gene: TRBJ1-5; CDR3 protein: CASGGTGAQPQHF; CDR3 DNA: TGTGCCAGCGGTGGGACAGGGGCTCAGCCCCAGCATTTT
D gene: -; clone size: -; V gene: TRBV7-6; J gene: TRBJ2-7; CDR3 protein: CASSLSFGQGPYEQYF; CDR3 DNA: TGTGCCAGCAGCTTAAGTTTCGGCCAGGGTCCCTACGAGCAGTACTTC
D gene: TRBD1; clone size: -; V gene: TRBV18; J gene: TRBJ1-2; CDR3 protein: CASSPLLLQGAGWGYTF; CDR3 DNA: TGTGCCAGCTCACCGCTACTTCTACAGGGGGCCGGGTGGGGCTACACCTTC
D gene: -; clone size: -; V gene: TRBV19; J gene: TRBJ1-4; CDR3 protein: CASSIRGLGEKLFF; CDR3 DNA: TGTGCCAGTAGTATACGGGGTTTGGGTGAAAAACTGTTTTTT
D gene: TRBD1; clone size: once; V gene: TRBV30; J gene: TRBJ1-2; CDR3 protein: CASYREGAHGYTF; CDR3 DNA: TGTGCCTCCTATCGGGAGGGGGCGCATGGCTACACCTTC
D gene: -; clone size: -; V gene: TRBV7-7; J gene: TRBJ2-1; CDR3 protein: CASSLGTTGKNEQFF; CDR3 DNA: TGTGCTAGCAGCTTAGGCACTACCGGGAAAAATGAGCAGTTCTTC
D gene: TRBD2; clone size: -; V gene: TRBV29-1; J gene: TRBJ2-1; CDR3 protein: CSVLAGVLLNEQFF; CDR3 DNA: TGCAGCGTACTAGCGGGGGTTCTTCTCAATGAGCAGTTCTTC
D gene: -; clone size: -; V gene: TRBV4-3; J gene: TRBJ1-6; CDR3 protein: CASSQDGGLGRGNSPLHF; CDR3 DNA: TGCGCCAGCAGCCAAGATGGGGGCCTGGGTAGGGGAAACTCACCCCTCCACTTT
D gene: -; clone size: -; V gene: TRBV2; J gene: TRBJ1-5; CDR3 protein: CASRGGGLTQHF; CDR3 DNA: TGTGCCAGCAGGGGGGGTGGGTTGACCCAGCATTTT
D gene: -; clone size: few; V gene: TRBV28; J gene: TRBJ1-5; CDR3 protein: CASSLVRGQNNQPQHF; CDR3 DNA: TGTGCCAGCAGTTTAGTACGTGGACAAAACAATCAGCCCCAGCATTTT
D gene: TRBD1; clone size: -; V gene: TRBV27; J gene: TRBJ2-7; CDR3 protein: CASSPQGYFYEQYF; CDR3 DNA: TGTGCCAGCAGTCCACAGGGGTACTTTTACGAGCAGTACTTC
D gene: TRBD2; clone size: -; V gene: TRBV4-3; J gene: TRBJ2-1; CDR3 protein: CASSQALGTSGVYNEQFF; CDR3 DNA: TGCGCCAGCAGCCAAGCCCTGGGGACTAGCGGAGTCTACAATGAGCAGTTCTTC
D gene: TRBD1; clone size: -; V gene: TRBV27; J gene: TRBJ1-2; CDR3 protein: CASSDRDGYGYTF; CDR3 DNA: TGTGCCAGCAGTGACAGGGACGGCTATGGCTACACCTTC
D gene: TRBD1; clone size: -; V gene: TRBV5-6; J gene: TRBJ1-4; CDR3 protein: CASSEPGQGGFFEKLFF; CDR3 DNA: TGTGCCAGCAGCGAACCGGGACAGGGAGGCTTTTTTGAAAAACTGTTTTTT
D gene: TRBD1; clone size: -; V gene: TRBV28; J gene: TRBJ1-2; CDR3 protein: CASSGDRVTFERGYTF; CDR3 DNA: TGTGCCAGCAGTGGGGACAGGGTCACTTTCGAAAGGGGCTACACCTTC
D gene: -; clone size: -; V gene: TRBV27; J gene: TRBJ2-2; CDR3 protein: CASSFSAGSPGELFF; CDR3 DNA: TGTGCCAGCAGTTTTAGCGCGGGTTCGCCCGGGGAGCTGTTTTTT
D gene: TRBD2; clone size: once; V gene: TRBV20-1; J gene: TRBJ2-1; CDR3 protein: CSASLTSGRNNEQFF; CDR3 DNA: TGCAGTGCTAGTTTGACTAGCGGGAGAAACAATGAGCAGTTCTTC
D gene: TRBD1; clone size: -; V gene: TRBV4-2; J gene: TRBJ1-2; CDR3 protein: CASSHLDRDYGYTF; CDR3 DNA: TGTGCCAGCAGCCACCTCGACAGGGACTATGGCTACACCTTC
D gene: TRBD2; clone size: once; V gene: TRBV30; J gene: TRBJ2-1; CDR3 protein: CAWARLAGAYNEQFF; CDR3 DNA: TGTGCCTGGGCCAGACTAGCGGGAGCATACAATGAGCAGTTCTTC
D gene: TRBD1; clone size: -; V gene: TRBV27; J gene: TRBJ2-7; CDR3 protein: CASSHGQAGYEQYF; CDR3 DNA: TGTGCCAGCAGTCATGGACAGGCCGGCTACGAGCAGTACTTC
D gene: TRBD2; clone size: once; V gene: TRBV10-3; J gene: TRBJ2-2; CDR3 protein: CAVQASGRASGELFF; CDR3 DNA: TGTGCCGTCCAGGCAAGCGGGAGGGCCTCCGGGGAGCTGTTTTTT
D gene: TRBD2; clone size: -; V gene: TRBV7-3; J gene: TRBJ2-1; CDR3 protein: CASSLLRGSNEQFF; CDR3 DNA: TGTGCCAGCAGCTTATTGCGGGGGTCGAATGAGCAGTTCTTC
D gene: TRBD2; clone size: -; V gene: TRBV2; J gene: TRBJ2-2; CDR3 protein: CASRLAGGRRNTGELFF; CDR3 DNA: TGTGCCAGCAGACTAGCGGGAGGTCGGAGGAACACCGGGGAGCTGTTTTTT
D gene: -; clone size: once; V gene: TRBV19; J gene: TRBJ1-3; CDR3 protein: CASSPEWLQPLSGNTIYF; CDR3 DNA: TGTGCCAGTAGTCCTGAGTGGTTACAGCCTCTCTCTGGAAACACCATATATTTT